These T cell receptor beta chains were read from a single sample in a study of post-analysis software for immune sequencing data. TCRdb reprocessed the PCR reads via MiXCR and lists one record per CDR3 protein. The table shows approximately 460,000 distinct CDR3 sequences, with around 40% occurring only once. The sequencing sample was made of blood. These receptors were obtained from a girl between 10 and 17 years old with multiple sclerosis. Each CDR3 is given with its conserved first and last residue.

CASSEPLTSYNEQFF	TRBV6-1	TRBJ2-1
CSARVASRLQETQYF	TRBV20-1	TRBJ2-5
CASSLSSSYNSPLHF	TRBV7-3	TRBJ1-6
CSARDPSGAGNEQFF	TRBV20-1	TRBJ2-1
CASSATSAYNEQFF	TRBV7-2	TRBJ2-1
CASSSGDGTEAFF	TRBV5-1	TRBJ1-1
CASRSRKLTGVGETQYF	TRBV12-3/TRBV12-4	.
CSARRGGDPSATYYNEQFF	TRBV20-1	TRBJ2-1
CSARGRTPWGEQYF	TRBV20-1	TRBJ2-7
CSVGALHLTNEQFF	TRBV29-1	TRBJ2-1
CASSPGLAEFYEQYF	TRBV7-9	TRBJ2-7
CASSLEIGVVYGYTF	TRBV12-3/TRBV12-4	TRBJ1-2
CSALDGSNTGELFF	TRBV20-1	TRBJ2-2
CATSDLSGETQYF	TRBV24-1	TRBJ2-5
CATCRDRGSGNEQFF	TRBV15	TRBJ2-1
CSLKRTGKYYEQYF	TRBV20-1	TRBJ2-7
CASSWSRDANTEAFF	TRBV27	TRBJ1-1
CASDQGTGYGYTF	TRBV10-3	TRBJ1-2
CASSYGLAGVGEQFF	TRBV5-6	TRBJ2-1
CASSQEVASGMETQYF	TRBV3-1	TRBJ2-5
CASSWFAYEQYF	TRBV2	.
CASSSEDRGNEKLFF	TRBV6-7	TRBJ1-4
CSVRDRDSYEQYF	TRBV29-1	TRBJ2-7
CSASGQGGGWNQPQHF	TRBV20-1	TRBJ1-5
CASSLDGSGSSYEQYF	TRBV28	TRBJ2-7
CASSLALVAYEQYF	TRBV5-1	.
CSAREDRGGEKLFF	TRBV20-1	TRBJ1-4